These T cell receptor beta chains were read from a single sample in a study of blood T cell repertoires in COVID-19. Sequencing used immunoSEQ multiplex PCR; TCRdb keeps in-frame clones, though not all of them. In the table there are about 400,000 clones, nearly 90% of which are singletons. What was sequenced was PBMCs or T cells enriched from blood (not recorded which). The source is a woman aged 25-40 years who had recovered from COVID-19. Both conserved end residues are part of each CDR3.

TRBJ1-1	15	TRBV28	CASSLLTGVNTEAFF
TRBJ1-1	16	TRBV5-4	CASSPADRGISTEAFF
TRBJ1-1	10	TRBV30	CAWLQAKAFF
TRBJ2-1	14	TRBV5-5	CASSRASGGNEQFF
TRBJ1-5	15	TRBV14	CASSQGGQGNQPQHF
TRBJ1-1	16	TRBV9	CASSVGAGSMNTEAFF
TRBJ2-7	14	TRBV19	CASSMDRVGNEQYF
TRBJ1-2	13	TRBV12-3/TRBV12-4	CASRWGPNYGYTF
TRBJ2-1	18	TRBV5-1	CASSLRGMNSLSYNEQFF
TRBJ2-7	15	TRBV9	CASSPGDRISYEQYF
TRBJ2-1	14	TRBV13	CASSQDRVVNEQFF
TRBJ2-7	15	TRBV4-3	CASSQGFQGAYEQYF
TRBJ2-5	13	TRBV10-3	CAISGWGEETQYF
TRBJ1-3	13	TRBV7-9	CASSLADRNTIYF
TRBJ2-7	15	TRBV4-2	CASSQDTSRKYEQYF
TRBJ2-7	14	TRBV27	CASSPPGQPYEQYF
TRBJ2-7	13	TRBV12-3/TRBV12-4	CASRTSGSYEQYF
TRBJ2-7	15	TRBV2	CASSGVSGRWWEQYF
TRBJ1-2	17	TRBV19	CASLSTGTGLGNYGYTF
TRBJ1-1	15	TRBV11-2	CASSSAGSGGTEAFF
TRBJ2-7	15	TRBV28	CASSWVGLEGLQQYF
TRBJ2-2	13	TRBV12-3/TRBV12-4	CASTPLHTGELFF
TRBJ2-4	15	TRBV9	CASSVEGNSKNIQYF
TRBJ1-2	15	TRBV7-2	CASSPFDSDPNGYTF
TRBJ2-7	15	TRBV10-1	CASSEKIGRFNEQYF
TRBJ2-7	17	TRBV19	CASRPGQGQLGSYEQYF
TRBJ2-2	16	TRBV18	CASSPSGTQNTGELFF
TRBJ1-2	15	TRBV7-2	CASSPSYQGTYGYTF